The rows below give T cell receptor beta chains drawn from one sample of a study of patients and donors after allogeneic stem cell transplantation. One entry per CDR3 protein, called by TCRdb with MiXCR from the RT-PCR reads. The sample consists of 920,000 or so distinct CDR3 sequences, more than 15% of them appearing once. The sequenced sample was blood, either unsorted or a sorted T cell fraction (not recorded which). The receptors shown here come from a human donor who was either an allogeneic HSCT recipient or a stem cell or donor lymphocyte infusion donor (not recorded which). It is not recorded whose cells these are; they may come from a transplant donor. CDR3s include the opening cysteine and the closing phenylalanine or tryptophan. The D gene is left open where the match is weak. Clone size is not always given. Where it is, it says once, few, many or a class for expanded clones.

clone_size: NA
d_call: NA
v_call: TRBV5-6
j_call: TRBJ1-6
cdr3_aa: CASTEEQRRHSPLHF
cdr3_nt: TGTGCCAGCACCGAAGAACAGCGTCGGCATTCACCCCTCCACTTT

clone_size: few
d_call: NA
v_call: TRBV12-3/TRBV12-4
j_call: TRBJ1-2
cdr3_aa: CASSFAGEDGYTF
cdr3_nt: TGTGCCAGCAGTTTTGCGGGGGAAGATGGCTACACCTTC

clone_size: many
d_call: NA
v_call: TRBV7-9
j_call: TRBJ2-3
cdr3_aa: CASSLSFTDTQYF
cdr3_nt: TGTGCCAGCAGCTTATCCTTCACAGATACGCAGTATTTT

clone_size: NA
d_call: NA
v_call: TRBV29-1
j_call: TRBJ2-5
cdr3_aa: CSGGTSKALQETQYF
cdr3_nt: TGCAGCGGGGGGACATCTAAAGCGTTACAAGAGACCCAGTACTTC

clone_size: few
d_call: TRBD2
v_call: TRBV29-1
j_call: TRBJ2-3
cdr3_aa: CSGFGREATDTQYF
cdr3_nt: TGCAGCGGATTCGGGCGGGAGGCCACAGATACGCAGTATTTT

clone_size: few
d_call: NA
v_call: TRBV30
j_call: TRBJ1-6
cdr3_aa: CAWSRDWETHF
cdr3_nt: TGTGCCTGGAGCAGGGACTGGGAGACCCACTTT

clone_size: NA
d_call: TRBD1
v_call: TRBV4-3
j_call: TRBJ2-5
cdr3_aa: CASSRDSPQVTQYF
cdr3_nt: TGCGCCAGCAGCCGGGACAGTCCTCAGGTGACCCAGTACTTC

clone_size: many
d_call: TRBD1
v_call: TRBV5-1
j_call: TRBJ1-1
cdr3_aa: CASSSGQPGTEAFF
cdr3_nt: TGCGCCAGCAGCTCGGGACAGCCGGGCACTGAAGCTTTCTTT

clone_size: few
d_call: NA
v_call: TRBV20-1
j_call: TRBJ1-5
cdr3_aa: CSARDRDADSNQPQHF
cdr3_nt: TGCAGTGCTAGAGATCGGGACGCCGATAGCAATCAGCCCCAGCATTTT

clone_size: many
d_call: TRBD1
v_call: TRBV4-3
j_call: TRBJ2-7
cdr3_aa: CASSQSMDRGRYEQYF
cdr3_nt: TGCGCCAGCAGCCAATCAATGGACAGGGGGCGTTACGAGCAGTACTTC

clone_size: NA
d_call: NA
v_call: TRBV5-1
j_call: TRBJ1-4
cdr3_aa: CASKGGVRGAEKLFF
cdr3_nt: TGCGCCAGCAAAGGGGGAGTAAGGGGAGCCGAAAAACTGTTTTTT

clone_size: NA
d_call: TRBD1
v_call: TRBV29-1
j_call: TRBJ2-5
cdr3_aa: CSEREGGRETQYF
cdr3_nt: TGCAGCGAGCGTGAAGGGGGCCGAGAGACCCAGTACTTC

clone_size: few
d_call: NA
v_call: TRBV9
j_call: TRBJ1-1
cdr3_aa: CASSARGGRDTEAFF
cdr3_nt: TGTGCCAGCAGCGCCCGGGGGGGGCGGGACACTGAAGCTTTCTTT

clone_size: few
d_call: NA
v_call: TRBV7-9
j_call: TRBJ1-3
cdr3_aa: CASTKSGQPFSGNTIYF
cdr3_nt: TGTGCCAGCACCAAATCGGGACAACCCTTCTCTGGAAACACCATATATTTT

clone_size: NA
d_call: NA
v_call: TRBV7-6
j_call: TRBJ2-5
cdr3_aa: CASSSTGRYQETQYF
cdr3_nt: TGTGCCAGCAGCTCCACGGGACGGTACCAAGAGACCCAGTACTTC

clone_size: NA
d_call: TRBD2
v_call: TRBV6-2/TRBV6-3
j_call: TRBJ2-1
cdr3_aa: CASTLGTSGNEQFF
cdr3_nt: TGTGCCAGCACTTTGGGGACTAGCGGCAATGAGCAGTTCTTC

clone_size: few
d_call: NA
v_call: TRBV20-1
j_call: TRBJ1-6
cdr3_aa: CSALRPGVIRSPLHF
cdr3_nt: TGCAGTGCTTTACGGCCGGGGGTAATTAGGTCACCCCTCCACTTT

clone_size: few
d_call: NA
v_call: TRBV7-6
j_call: TRBJ2-5
cdr3_aa: CASSLSPGEETQYF
cdr3_nt: TGTGCCAGCAGCTTATCCCCTGGCGAAGAGACCCAGTACTTC

clone_size: once
d_call: NA
v_call: TRBV4-1
j_call: TRBJ1-5
cdr3_aa: CASSQEGLGPQHF
cdr3_nt: TGCGCCAGCAGCCAAGAGGGTTTAGGGCCCCAGCATTTT

clone_size: few
d_call: NA
v_call: TRBV15
j_call: TRBJ1-6
cdr3_aa: CATSPLGRDSPLHF
cdr3_nt: TGTGCCACCAGCCCTCTCGGGCGGGATTCACCCCTCCACTTT

clone_size: few
d_call: NA
v_call: TRBV11-3
j_call: TRBJ1-1
cdr3_aa: CASSTRGDENTEAFF
cdr3_nt: TGTGCCAGCAGCACAAGGGGGGATGAAAACACTGAAGCTTTCTTT

clone_size: few
d_call: NA
v_call: TRBV20-1
j_call: TRBJ2-7
cdr3_aa: CSAETQSSYEQYF
cdr3_nt: TGCAGTGCCGAGACGCAGAGCTCCTACGAGCAGTACTTC

clone_size: NA
d_call: NA
v_call: TRBV5-1
j_call: TRBJ2-1
cdr3_aa: CASSLVIGNEQFF
cdr3_nt: TGCGCCAGCAGCTTGGTAATTGGCAATGAGCAGTTCTTC

clone_size: many
d_call: TRBD1
v_call: TRBV27
j_call: TRBJ1-2
cdr3_aa: CASRWTGGNYGYTF
cdr3_nt: TGTGCCAGCAGGTGGACAGGGGGTAACTATGGCTACACCTTC

clone_size: few
d_call: TRBD2
v_call: TRBV11-3
j_call: TRBJ2-1
cdr3_aa: CARDFSGGYNEQFF
cdr3_nt: TGTGCCAGGGATTTCAGCGGGGGCTACAATGAGCAGTTCTTC

clone_size: NA
d_call: TRBD1
v_call: TRBV20-1
j_call: TRBJ1-1
cdr3_aa: CSATKGTGWAFF
cdr3_nt: TGCAGTGCCACGAAGGGGACAGGGTGGGCTTTCTTT

clone_size: few
d_call: TRBD2
v_call: TRBV7-8
j_call: TRBJ2-7
cdr3_aa: CASSLKTSGSHEQYF
cdr3_nt: TGTGCCAGCAGCCTCAAGACTAGCGGCTCTCACGAGCAGTACTTC

clone_size: few
d_call: NA
v_call: TRBV28
j_call: TRBJ1-1
cdr3_aa: CASSPPDSYTEAFF
cdr3_nt: TGTGCCAGCAGCCCCCCGGACAGCTACACTGAAGCTTTCTTT

clone_size: NA
d_call: NA
v_call: TRBV11-2
j_call: TRBJ1-1
cdr3_aa: CASSLSGLWAEAFF
cdr3_nt: TGTGCCAGCAGCTTATCAGGGTTGTGGGCCGAAGCTTTCTTT

clone_size: NA
d_call: TRBD1
v_call: TRBV9
j_call: TRBJ1-1
cdr3_aa: CASSPRLQGAGTEAFF
cdr3_nt: TGTGCCAGCAGCCCACGTCTCCAGGGGGCTGGGACTGAAGCTTTCTTT

clone_size: NA
d_call: NA
v_call: TRBV27
j_call: TRBJ1-4
cdr3_aa: CASSWLGGGGLGKLFF
cdr3_nt: TGTGCCAGCAGCTGGCTTGGAGGAGGAGGGCTTGGGAAACTGTTTTTT

clone_size: NA
d_call: NA
v_call: TRBV5-1
j_call: TRBJ1-3
cdr3_aa: CASSGQGPGSGNTIYF
cdr3_nt: TGCGCCAGCAGTGGTCAGGGGCCCGGCTCTGGAAACACCATATATTTT

clone_size: NA
d_call: NA
v_call: TRBV24-1
j_call: TRBJ2-4
cdr3_aa: CATSDLGDTKNIQYF
cdr3_nt: TGTGCCACCAGTGACCTGGGGGACACCAAAAACATTCAGTACTTC

clone_size: NA
d_call: TRBD2
v_call: TRBV3-1
j_call: TRBJ2-7
cdr3_aa: CASTSGLAGVSEQYF
cdr3_nt: TGTGCCAGCACCTCGGGACTAGCGGGAGTAAGCGAGCAGTACTTC

clone_size: few
d_call: TRBD2
v_call: TRBV20-1
j_call: TRBJ2-3
cdr3_aa: CSARGWGRGGGAADTQYF
cdr3_nt: TGCAGTGCTAGAGGTTGGGGTAGAGGCGGGGGGGCCGCAGATACGCAGTATTTT

clone_size: NA
d_call: NA
v_call: TRBV11-3
j_call: TRBJ2-1
cdr3_aa: CASSLEGREQFF
cdr3_nt: TGTGCCAGCAGCTTAGAAGGGAGGGAGCAGTTCTTC

clone_size: few
d_call: TRBD2
v_call: TRBV4-1
j_call: TRBJ2-7
cdr3_aa: CASSHSGTSGTYEQYF
cdr3_nt: TGCGCCAGCAGCCACTCAGGGACTAGCGGGACCTACGAGCAGTACTTC

clone_size: NA
d_call: TRBD2
v_call: TRBV11-2
j_call: TRBJ2-1
cdr3_aa: CASSFVRQRGSSYNEQFF
cdr3_nt: TGTGCCAGCAGCTTCGTCCGTCAGCGGGGAAGCTCCTACAATGAGCAGTTCTTC

clone_size: few
d_call: TRBD1
v_call: TRBV5-1
j_call: TRBJ1-1
cdr3_aa: CASSGTGGRTEAFF
cdr3_nt: TGCGCCAGCAGCGGCACAGGGGGTCGTACTGAAGCTTTCTTT

clone_size: many
d_call: TRBD2
v_call: TRBV12-3/TRBV12-4
j_call: TRBJ2-2
cdr3_aa: CASTGGLAGNTGELFF
cdr3_nt: TGTGCCAGCACCGGGGGACTAGCGGGGAACACCGGGGAGCTGTTTTTT